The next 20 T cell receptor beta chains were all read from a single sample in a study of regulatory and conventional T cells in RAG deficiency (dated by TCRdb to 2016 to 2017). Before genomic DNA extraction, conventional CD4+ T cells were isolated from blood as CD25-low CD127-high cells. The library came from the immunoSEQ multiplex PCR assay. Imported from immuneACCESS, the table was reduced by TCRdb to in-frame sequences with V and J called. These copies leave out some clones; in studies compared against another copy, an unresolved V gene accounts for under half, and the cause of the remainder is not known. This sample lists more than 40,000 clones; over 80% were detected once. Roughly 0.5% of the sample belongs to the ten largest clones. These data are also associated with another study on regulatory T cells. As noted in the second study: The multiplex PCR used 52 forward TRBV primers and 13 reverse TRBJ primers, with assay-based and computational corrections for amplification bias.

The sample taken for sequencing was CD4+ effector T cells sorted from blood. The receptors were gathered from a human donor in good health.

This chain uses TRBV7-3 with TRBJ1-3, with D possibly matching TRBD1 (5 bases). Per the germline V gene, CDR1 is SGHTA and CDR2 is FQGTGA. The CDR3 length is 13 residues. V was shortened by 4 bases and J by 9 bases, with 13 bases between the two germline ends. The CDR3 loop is CASSSREGGTIYF. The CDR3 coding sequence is TGTGCCAGCAGCTCCAGGGAGGGCGGCACCATATATTTT.

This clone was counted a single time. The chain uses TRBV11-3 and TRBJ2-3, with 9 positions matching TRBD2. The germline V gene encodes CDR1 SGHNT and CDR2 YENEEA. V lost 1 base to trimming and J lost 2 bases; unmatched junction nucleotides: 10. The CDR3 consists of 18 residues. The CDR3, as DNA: TGTGCCAGCAGCTTAGGACAGGGACTAGCTCCCCTCACAGATACGCAGTATTTT. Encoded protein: CASSLGQGLAPLTDTQYF.

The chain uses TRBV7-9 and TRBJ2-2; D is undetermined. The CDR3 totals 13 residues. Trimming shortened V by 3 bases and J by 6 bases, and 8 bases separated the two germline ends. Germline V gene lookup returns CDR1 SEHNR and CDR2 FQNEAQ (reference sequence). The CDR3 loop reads CASSFVSAGELFF. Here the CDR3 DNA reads TGTGCCAGCAGCTTCGTATCAGCCGGGGAGCTGTTTTTT.

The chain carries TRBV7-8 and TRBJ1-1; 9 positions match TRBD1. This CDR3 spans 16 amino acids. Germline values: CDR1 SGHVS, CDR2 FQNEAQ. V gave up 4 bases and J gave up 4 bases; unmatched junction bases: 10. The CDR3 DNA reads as TGTGCCAGCAGCTCTAGGCGGGGACAGGGAGTCACTGAAGCTTTCTTT. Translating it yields CASSSRRGQGVTEAFF.

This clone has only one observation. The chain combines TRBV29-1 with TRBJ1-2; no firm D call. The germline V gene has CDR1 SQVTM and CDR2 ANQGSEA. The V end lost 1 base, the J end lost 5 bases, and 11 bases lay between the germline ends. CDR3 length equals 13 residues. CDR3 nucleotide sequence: TGCAGCGTTGAAGTACCGGGAAGGTATGGCTACACCTTC. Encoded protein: CSVEVPGRYGYTF.

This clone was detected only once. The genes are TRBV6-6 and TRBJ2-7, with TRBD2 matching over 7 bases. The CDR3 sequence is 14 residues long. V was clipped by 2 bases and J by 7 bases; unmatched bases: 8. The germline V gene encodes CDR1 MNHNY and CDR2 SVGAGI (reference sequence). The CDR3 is CASSYGQGAGEQYF. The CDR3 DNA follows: TGTGCCAGCAGTTACGGCCAGGGAGCGGGGGAGCAGTACTTC.

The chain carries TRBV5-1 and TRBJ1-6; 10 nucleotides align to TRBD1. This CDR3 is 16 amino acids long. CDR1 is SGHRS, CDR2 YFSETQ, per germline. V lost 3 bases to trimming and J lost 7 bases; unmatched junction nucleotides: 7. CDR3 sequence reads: CASSSAGQGVNSPLHF. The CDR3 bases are TGCGCCAGCAGCTCCGCAGGACAGGGGGTCAATTCACCCCTCCACTTT. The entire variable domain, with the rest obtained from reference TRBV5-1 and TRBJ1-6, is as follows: KAGVTQTPRYLIKTRGQQVTLSCSPISGHRSVSWYQQTPGQGLQFLFEYFSETQRNKGNFPGRFSGRQFSNSRSEMNVSTLELGDSALYLCASSSAGQGVNSPLHFGNGTRLTVT.

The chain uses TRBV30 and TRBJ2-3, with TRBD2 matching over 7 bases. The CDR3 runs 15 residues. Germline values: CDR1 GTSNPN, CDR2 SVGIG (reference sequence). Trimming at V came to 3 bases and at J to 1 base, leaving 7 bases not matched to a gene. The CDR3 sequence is CAWRLAGRGTDTQYF. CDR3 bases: TGTGCCTGGAGGTTAGCGGGTAGGGGCACAGATACGCAGTATTTT.

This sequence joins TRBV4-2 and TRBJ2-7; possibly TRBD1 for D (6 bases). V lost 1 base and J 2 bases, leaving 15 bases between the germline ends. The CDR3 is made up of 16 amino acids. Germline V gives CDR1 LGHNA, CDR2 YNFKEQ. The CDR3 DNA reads TGTGCCAGCAGCCAAGGCGATAGGGGGACAACCTACGAGCAGTACTTC. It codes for CASSQGDRGTTYEQYF.

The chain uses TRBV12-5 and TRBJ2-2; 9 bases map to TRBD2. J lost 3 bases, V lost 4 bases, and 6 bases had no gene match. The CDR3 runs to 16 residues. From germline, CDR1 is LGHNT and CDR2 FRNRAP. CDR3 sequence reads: CASGYRAGGYTGELFF. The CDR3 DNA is TGTGCTAGTGGTTACCGGGCGGGGGGGTACACCGGGGAGCTGTTTTTT.

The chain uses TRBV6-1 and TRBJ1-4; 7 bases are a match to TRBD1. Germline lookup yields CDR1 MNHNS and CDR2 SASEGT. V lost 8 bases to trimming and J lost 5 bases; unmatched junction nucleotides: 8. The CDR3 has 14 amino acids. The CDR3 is CASGPTGTNEKLFF. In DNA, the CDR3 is TGTGCCAGCGGGCCGACAGGGACCAATGAAAAACTGTTTTTT.

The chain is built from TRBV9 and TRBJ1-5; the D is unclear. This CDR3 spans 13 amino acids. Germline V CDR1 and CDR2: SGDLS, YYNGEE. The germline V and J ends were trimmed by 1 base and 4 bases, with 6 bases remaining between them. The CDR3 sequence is CASSVLGNQPQHF. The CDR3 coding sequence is TGTGCCAGCAGCGTATTGGGAAATCAGCCCCAGCATTTT.

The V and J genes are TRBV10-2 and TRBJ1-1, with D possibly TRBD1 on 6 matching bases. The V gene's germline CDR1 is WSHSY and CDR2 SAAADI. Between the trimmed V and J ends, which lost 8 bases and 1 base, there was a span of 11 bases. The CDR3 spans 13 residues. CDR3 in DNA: TGCGCCAGCTGGGACATTGCGAACACTGAAGCTTTCTTT. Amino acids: CASWDIANTEAFF.

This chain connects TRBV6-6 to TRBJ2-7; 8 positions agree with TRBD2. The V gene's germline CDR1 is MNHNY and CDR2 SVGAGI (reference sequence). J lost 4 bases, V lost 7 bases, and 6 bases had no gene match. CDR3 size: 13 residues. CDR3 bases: TGTGCCAGCACGACGGGGGGGCGGTACGAGCAGTACTTC. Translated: CASTTGGRYEQYF.

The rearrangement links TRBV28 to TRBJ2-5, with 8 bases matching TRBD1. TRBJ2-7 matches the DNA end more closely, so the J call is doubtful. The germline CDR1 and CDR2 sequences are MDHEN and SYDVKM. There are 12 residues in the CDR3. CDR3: CATRQGLREQYF. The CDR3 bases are TGTGCCACCCGACAGGGGTTACGCGAGCAGTACTTC.

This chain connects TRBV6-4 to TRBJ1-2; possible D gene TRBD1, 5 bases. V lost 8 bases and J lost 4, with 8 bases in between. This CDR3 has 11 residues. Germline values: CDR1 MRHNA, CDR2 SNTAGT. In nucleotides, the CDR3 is TGTGCCAGCCAAGGGGCCTATGGCTACACCTTC. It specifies CASQGAYGYTF.

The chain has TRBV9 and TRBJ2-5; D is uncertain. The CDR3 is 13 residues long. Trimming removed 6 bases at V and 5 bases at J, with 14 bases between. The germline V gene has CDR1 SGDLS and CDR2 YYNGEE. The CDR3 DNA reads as TGTGCCAGCACCCGAGGCGAGTTGGAGACCCAGTACTTC. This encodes CASTRGELETQYF.

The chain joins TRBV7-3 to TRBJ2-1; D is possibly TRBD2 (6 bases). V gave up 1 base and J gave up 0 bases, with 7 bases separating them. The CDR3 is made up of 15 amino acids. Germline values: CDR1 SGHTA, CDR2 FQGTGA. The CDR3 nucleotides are TGTGCCAGCAGCTTAATTAGCGGCTCCTACAATGAGCAGTTCTTC. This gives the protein CASSLISGSYNEQFF.

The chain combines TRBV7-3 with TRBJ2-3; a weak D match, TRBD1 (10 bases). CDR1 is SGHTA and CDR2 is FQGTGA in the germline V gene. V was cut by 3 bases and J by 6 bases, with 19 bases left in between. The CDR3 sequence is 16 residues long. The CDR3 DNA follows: TGTGCCAGCAGCTTGCGGGGGGGACAGGGGCCCGATACGCAGTATTTT. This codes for CASSLRGGQGPDTQYF.

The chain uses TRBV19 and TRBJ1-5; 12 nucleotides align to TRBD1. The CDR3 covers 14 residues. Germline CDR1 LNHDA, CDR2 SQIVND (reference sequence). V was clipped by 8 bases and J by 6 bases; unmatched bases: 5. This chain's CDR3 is CASWDRGLGQPQHF. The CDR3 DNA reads TGTGCCAGTTGGGACAGGGGGCTAGGTCAGCCCCAGCATTTT. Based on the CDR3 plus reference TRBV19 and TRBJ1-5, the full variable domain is DGGITQSPKYLFRKEGQNVTLSCEQNLNHDAMYWYRQDPGQGLRLIYYSQIVNDFQKGDIAEGYSVSREKKESFPLTVTSAQKNPTAFYLCASWDRGLGQPQHFGDGTRLSIL.